The 12 T cell receptor beta chains reported below all come from one sample, sequenced in a study of T-cell memory formation after mild COVID-19. In TCRdb, the 5' RACE reads were re-called with MiXCR into one record per CDR3 protein. The profile shows some 110,000 distinct CDR3 sequences, about 18% of them singletons. The source material was PBMCs or a T cell subset sorted from them (not recorded which). These receptors were taken from an adult woman who had mild COVID-19 (a few samples of this study predate the infection). Cell type and time point are not known.

This clonotype was observed a handful of times. CDR3 DNA: TGTGCCAGCAGCTTAGGTCGCGGGGGCCCCTACGAGCAGTACTTC. It translates to CASSLGRGGPYEQYF. The J gene is TRBJ2-7, the V gene TRBV11-2; maybe TRBD2 (7 bases). The germline CDR1 and CDR2 sequences are SGHAT and FQNNGV. The CDR3 loop spans 15 amino acids. V lost 1 base to trimming and J lost 2 bases, with 12 bases between them.

The J gene is TRBJ2-2, the V gene TRBV27; D not certain. Germline assignment: CDR1 MNHEY and CDR2 SMNVEV (reference sequence). The ends were cut back, 2 bases at V and 4 bases at J, with 8 bases in the middle. The CDR3 is 14 residues long. DNA for the CDR3: TGTGCCAGCAGTTTAGGCGGCCCCACCGGGGAGCTGTTTTTT. It yields the protein CASSLGGPTGELFF.

The rearrangement links TRBV21-1 to TRBJ1-1. TRBV21-1 is described as a pseudogene. The CDR3 length is 15 residues. The DNA of the CDR3 is TGTGCCAGCAGCAAAGTGGTCGCAGAAAACACTGAAGCTTTCTTT. Residues: CASSKVVAENTEAFF.

The V gene is TRBV4-1, the J gene TRBJ1-1, with D possibly matching TRBD1 (6 bases). V was shortened by 4 bases and J by 5 bases, with 11 bases between the two germline ends. The CDR3 sequence is 13 residues long. Germline CDR1 MGHRA, CDR2 YSYEKL. In DNA, the CDR3 is TGCGCCAGCAGCCGAGAAGGGACAACTGAAGCTTTCTTT. Translation gives CASSREGTTEAFF.

This clonotype was recorded a few times. The chain recombines TRBV11-3 with TRBJ2-5, with D tentatively TRBD2 (6 bases). This CDR3 contains 16 residues. In germline, CDR1 is SGHNT, CDR2 YENEEA. V was clipped by 3 bases and J by 2 bases, with 16 bases between them. The CDR3 nucleotides read TGTGCCAGCAGCTTTAGAGGAAAGGGACTTCAAGAGACCCAGTACTTC. Translated, it gives CASSFRGKGLQETQYF.

The chain is built from TRBV20-1 and TRBJ1-2, with D possibly matching TRBD1 (5 bases). Trimming left V 6 bases short and J 6 bases short, with 20 bases between. Per the germline V gene, CDR1 is DFQATT and CDR2 is SNEGSKA (reference sequence). This CDR3 comprises 14 residues. Here the CDR3 DNA reads TGCAGTGCCGTAACTCAGGCAGAACAGGATGGCTACACCTTC. It is translated as CSAVTQAEQDGYTF.

The rearrangement uses TRBV4-2 and TRBJ2-3, with D possibly being TRBD2 (6 bases). Trimming stripped 8 bases from V and 0 bases from J, with 6 bases between. Germline V gene lookup returns CDR1 LGHNA and CDR2 YNFKEQ. The CDR3 is 12 residues long. CDR3 in amino acids: CASGTSTDTQYF. CDR3 bases: TGTGCCAGCGGGACTAGCACAGATACGCAGTATTTT.

This clonotype was seen many times. The V call is TRBV4-3, the J call TRBJ1-2; D is undetermined. The V gene's germline CDR1 is LGHNA and CDR2 YSLEER. The V and J ends lost 0 bases and 8 bases respectively, with 10 bases between them. The CDR3 is made up of 13 amino acids. The DNA of the CDR3 is TGCGCCAGCAGCCAAGACACAAATCAGGGCTACACCTTC. Protein sequence: CASSQDTNQGYTF.

V usage is TRBV7-7 and J usage is TRBJ2-2; D is unclear. V gave up 5 bases and J gave up 2 bases, with 12 bases separating them. CDR1 is SSHAT, CDR2 FNYEAQ, per germline (reference sequence). The CDR3 is made up of 15 amino acids. The CDR3 spells CASSPHMGNTGELFF. DNA for the CDR3: TGTGCCAGCAGCCCCCACATGGGCAACACCGGGGAGCTGTTTTTT.

The rearrangement uses TRBV7-9 and TRBJ1-2, with D maybe TRBD1 (5 bases). There are 15 residues in the CDR3. Germline CDR1 SEHNR, CDR2 FQNEAQ (reference sequence). V lost 0 bases and J lost 0, with 8 bases in between. This CDR3 reads CASSLADRANYGYTF. The CDR3 region has the DNA TGTGCCAGCAGCTTAGCAGACAGAGCTAACTATGGCTACACCTTC.

In its sample, this clonotype was seen a few times. The chain links TRBV6-5 to TRBJ1-2, with TRBD1 identical over 10 bases. Germline V gives CDR1 MNHEY, CDR2 SVGAGI. There are 14 residues in the CDR3. J lost 8 bases, V lost 4 bases, and 7 bases had no gene match. The CDR3 bases are TGTGCCAGCAGTTCTGACAGGGGGCTGGAAGGCTACACCTTC. It specifies CASSSDRGLEGYTF.

This clonotype was detected many times. The chain links TRBV7-8 to TRBJ1-6; 9 bases fit TRBD1. Germline trimming cut 5 bases from V and 2 bases from J; bases unmatched to any gene: 7. Germline V gives CDR1 SGHVS, CDR2 FQNEAQ. This CDR3 is built from 17 residues. CDR3 nucleotide sequence: TGTGCCAGCAGCAACCCGGGACAGGGACCCTATAATTCACCCCTCCACTTT. This gives the protein CASSNPGQGPYNSPLHF.